A single sample gave rise to the 32 T cell receptor beta chains below, sequenced in a study of T cell responses to AZD1222 COVID-19 vaccine. Sequencing used immunoSEQ multiplex PCR; TCRdb keeps in-frame clones, though not all of them. The data contain some 120,000 clones, about 90% of them singletons. This specimen consisted of peripheral blood, obtained 28 days after the second AZD1222 dose. The receptors shown here come from an adult who received the AZD1222 COVID-19 vaccine.

The chain couples TRBV5-4 to TRBJ1-1, with D uncertain. Trimming took 0 bases from V and 5 from J, leaving 8 bases between them. CDR3 length equals 13 residues. From germline, CDR1 is SGHNT and CDR2 YYREEE (reference sequence). The CDR3 sequence: CASSLGAVTEAFF. CDR3 coding DNA: TGTGCCAGCAGCTTGGGAGCGGTTACTGAAGCTTTCTTT.

The chain has TRBV12-3 or TRBV12-4 and TRBJ1-2; D remains ambiguous. The germline V and J ends were trimmed by 2 bases and 7 bases, with 11 bases remaining between them. The CDR3 is made up of 13 amino acids. In nucleotides, the CDR3 is TGTGCCAGCAGTTTAATGTCGGGGTTTGGCTACACCTTC. Translated, it gives CASSLMSGFGYTF.

This clone has only one observation. The gene calls are TRBV30 and TRBJ2-2; no clear D. Trimming shortened V by 2 bases and J by 0 bases, and 4 bases separated the two germline ends. The CDR3 length is 13 residues. Per germline, CDR1 GTSNPN and CDR2 SVGIG (reference sequence). The CDR3 bases are TGTGCCTGGAGTCGTGCGAACACCGGGGAGCTGTTTTTT. Amino acids: CAWSRANTGELFF. Using reference TRBV30 and TRBJ2-2 for the parts outside the CDR3, the full variable domain is SQTIHQWPATLVQPVGSPLSLECTVEGTSNPNLYWYRQAAGRGLQLLFYSVGIGQISSEVPQNLSASRPQDRQFILSSKKLLLSDSGFYLCAWSRANTGELFFGEGSRLTVL.

V usage is TRBV28 and J usage is TRBJ2-5, with TRBD2 identical over 9 bases. Germline loops: CDR1 MDHEN, CDR2 SYDVKM. The CDR3 runs to 14 residues. Trimming cost V 6 bases and J 3 bases; bases outside gene matches: 5. DNA of the CDR3: TGTGCCAGCAGGTTTATAGCGGGAGAAGAGACCCAGTACTTC. Its translation is CASRFIAGEETQYF.

This clone appeared once. The CDR3, as DNA: TGTGCCAGCAGCTTTTTGGGGCATGGAGCCGGCAATCAGCCCCAGCATTTT. Its translation: CASSFLGHGAGNQPQHF. The chain links TRBV7-6 to TRBJ1-5; a possible D gene is TRBD1 (5 bases). V was pared by 3 bases and J by 2 bases, with 17 bases between. Per the germline V gene, CDR1 is SGHVS and CDR2 is FNYEAQ. The CDR3 runs to 17 residues.

The chain couples TRBV19 to TRBJ1-2; D is uncertain. This CDR3 has 14 amino acids. The V and J ends lost 1 base and 7 bases respectively, with 13 bases between them. Germline V gives CDR1 LNHDA, CDR2 SQIVND (reference sequence). The CDR3 coding sequence is TGTGCCAGTAGTATAGGAGGCAGCCCCACTGGCTACACCTTC. Translation gives CASSIGGSPTGYTF.

V gene TRBV7-2 combines with J gene TRBJ2-2; no clear D. CDR3 length: 15 amino acids. Trimming cost V 1 base and J 2 bases, with 8 bases left between them. The V gene's germline CDR1 is SGHTA and CDR2 FQGNSA. Written as DNA, the CDR3 is TGTGCCAGCAGCTTAGTAGGGCCTAACACCGGGGAGCTGTTTTTT. It is translated as CASSLVGPNTGELFF. Combining the CDR3 with reference TRBV7-2 and TRBJ2-2 gives the whole variable domain GAGVSQSPSNKVTEKGKDVELRCDPISGHTALYWYRQSLGQGLEFLIYFQGNSAPDKSGLPSDRFSAERTGGSVSTLTIQRTQQEDSAVYLCASSLVGPNTGELFFGEGSRLTVL.

V gene TRBV29-1 combines with J gene TRBJ1-2; the D is unclear. Germline CDR1 reads SQVTM; CDR2 reads ANQGSEA. Trimming removed 5 bases at V and 4 bases at J, with 8 bases between. This CDR3 spans 11 amino acids. CDR3: CSVRDGYGYTF. CDR3 in DNA: TGCAGCGTTCGCGACGGCTATGGCTACACCTTC. Complete variable domain (other parts from reference TRBV29-1 and TRBJ1-2): SAVISQKPSRDICQRGTSLTIQCQVDSQVTMMFWYRQQPGQSLTLIATANQGSEATYESGFVIDKFPISRPNLTFSTLTVSNMSPEDSSIYLCSVRDGYGYTFGSGTRLTVV.

The chain uses TRBV27 and TRBJ1-1; D is possibly TRBD1 (5 bases). The length of the CDR3 is 17 residues. Germline V gives CDR1 MNHEY, CDR2 SMNVEV (reference sequence). V lost 3 bases and J lost 0, with 17 bases in between. CDR3 in amino acids: CASSLSVLGGLNTEAFF. CDR3 coding DNA: TGTGCCAGCAGTTTGAGCGTCCTTGGGGGGTTGAACACTGAAGCTTTCTTT.

The chain links TRBV11-1 to TRBJ2-2; D ambiguous. The V end lost 3 bases, the J end lost 7 bases, and 9 bases lay between the germline ends. CDR3 size: 13 residues. Germline lookup yields CDR1 SGHAT and CDR2 FQDESV (reference sequence). The CDR3 DNA follows: TGTGCCAGCAGCTTTGCAGGAAACGGGGAGCTGTTTTTT. Translating gives CASSFAGNGELFF.

V and J are TRBV7-9 and TRBJ1-6; no clear D. This CDR3 comprises 17 residues. V shed 4 bases and J shed 1 base, with 14 bases lying between them. Germline V gene sequence: CDR1 SEHNR, CDR2 FQNEAQ (reference sequence). This chain's CDR3 is CASSSQRVSSYNSPLHF. DNA for the CDR3: TGTGCCAGCAGCTCCCAGCGGGTTTCGTCCTATAATTCACCCCTCCACTTT.

The rearrangement uses TRBV6-4 and TRBJ2-1; TRBD2 matches 7 bases. Germline V gives CDR1 MRHNA, CDR2 SNTAGT. This CDR3 has 16 amino acids. With V trimmed by 5 bases and J by 3 bases, 10 bases remained unmatched. The CDR3 sequence is CASSSRGSGLYNEQFF. Written as DNA, the CDR3 is TGTGCCAGCAGTTCCCGGGGTAGCGGGCTCTACAATGAGCAGTTCTTC.

V usage is TRBV2 and J usage is TRBJ2-7, with TRBD1 matching 7 bases. The germline V gene encodes CDR1 SNHLY and CDR2 FYNNEI. Trimming took 6 bases from V and 6 from J; bases not matched to a gene: 8. There are 13 residues in the CDR3. The CDR3 region is CASRPDRVGEQYF. In DNA, the CDR3 is TGTGCCAGCAGGCCCGACAGGGTGGGCGAGCAGTACTTC.

V usage is TRBV19 and J usage is TRBJ2-1; 7 bases agree with TRBD2. Losses at the gene ends were 8 bases for V and 9 bases for J; bases not matched to a gene: 13. CDR3 size: 14 residues. CDR1 and CDR2 from the germline V gene are LNHDA and SQIVND (reference sequence). CDR3 DNA: TGTGCCAGTCAAAGGGAGGGCCGTAGGAGTGAGCAGTTCTTC. Encoded protein: CASQREGRRSEQFF. Full variable domain (rest looked up from reference TRBV19 and TRBJ2-1): DGGITQSPKYLFRKEGQNVTLSCEQNLNHDAMYWYRQDPGQGLRLIYYSQIVNDFQKGDIAEGYSVSREKKESFPLTVTSAQKNPTAFYLCASQREGRRSEQFFGPGTRLTVL.

The chain combines TRBV19 with TRBJ1-1, with D unclear. This CDR3 contains 15 residues. Trimming took off 4 bases at V and 0 bases at J, with 12 bases between the two ends. Germline V gives CDR1 LNHDA, CDR2 SQIVND (reference sequence). In DNA form, the CDR3 reads TGTGCCAGTAGTACCCATCAGCGCATGAACACTGAAGCTTTCTTT. It translates to CASSTHQRMNTEAFF.

The chain carries TRBV6-1 and TRBJ1-2, with 7 bases that match TRBD1. The V gene's germline CDR1 is MNHNS and CDR2 SASEGT. Trimming took 4 bases from V and 2 from J; bases not matched to a gene: 13. This CDR3 region has 17 residues. The CDR3: CASSGQGQLKLNYGYTF. Written as DNA, the CDR3 is TGTGCCAGCAGTGGACAGGGCCAACTGAAGTTAAACTATGGCTACACCTTC.

The chain has TRBV5-1 and TRBJ2-5, with D possibly called TRBD1 or TRBD2 (5 bases each). The CDR3 runs to 13 residues. Trimming shortened V by 0 bases and J by 9 bases, and 12 bases separated the two germline ends. Looked up from germline, CDR1 is SGHRS and CDR2 is YFSETQ. This chain's CDR3 is CASSLEWGPAQYF. In DNA, the CDR3 is TGCGCCAGCAGCTTGGAATGGGGACCGGCCCAGTACTTC.

V gene TRBV14 combines with J gene TRBJ1-6, with D unclear. Trimming shortened V by 1 base and J by 13 bases, and 17 bases separated the two germline ends. The germline V gene has CDR1 SGHDN and CDR2 FVKESK. The CDR3 is 15 residues long. The CDR3 is CASSQVLAGPHPLHF. DNA of the CDR3: TGTGCCAGCAGCCAAGTTTTGGCAGGACCTCACCCCCTCCACTTT.

V usage is TRBV6-5 and J usage is TRBJ2-7; a possible D gene is TRBD2 (6 bases). Between the trimmed V and J ends, which lost 4 bases and 3 bases, there was a span of 7 bases. Germline values: CDR1 MNHEY, CDR2 SVGAGI. The CDR3 sequence is 12 residues long. CDR3 DNA: TGTGCCAGCAGTTCGGGGGTCTACGAGCAGTACTTC. Its protein product is CASSSGVYEQYF.

The V gene is TRBV12-3 or TRBV12-4, the J gene TRBJ2-3; 7 bases match TRBD2. With 9 bases clipped from V and 2 bases from J, the junction kept 5 bases outside the gene matches. The CDR3 sequence is 13 residues long. The CDR3 loop reads CASGRGYTDTQYF. The CDR3 DNA sequence: TGTGCCAGTGGGAGGGGCTACACAGATACGCAGTATTTT.

The chain links TRBV25-1 to TRBJ1-1; D uncertain. The CDR3 loop spans 13 amino acids. Trimming shortened V by 8 bases and J by 3 bases, and 13 bases separated the two germline ends. Germline CDR1 is MGHDK and CDR2 is SYGVNS. CDR3 protein: CASDRGADTEAFF. For the CDR3, the DNA is TGTGCCAGCGATCGGGGAGCGGACACTGAAGCTTTCTTT.

The chain links TRBV27 to TRBJ1-1; tentative D call: TRBD1 (6 bases). The CDR3 contains 14 residues. With 2 bases removed from V and 5 bases from J, the gap between germline ends came to 12 bases. Germline V gene sequence: CDR1 MNHEY, CDR2 SMNVEV (reference sequence). The CDR3 region is CASSLIQGVTEAFF. Here the CDR3 DNA reads TGTGCCAGCAGTTTAATACAGGGTGTAACTGAAGCTTTCTTT.

The chain links TRBV28 to TRBJ1-2, with D possibly matching TRBD1 (6 bases). The V gene lost 6 bases and the J gene lost 6 bases, with 11 bases spanning the gap. Germline V lookup: CDR1 MDHEN, CDR2 SYDVKM. The CDR3 has 12 amino acids. The CDR3 nucleotides are TGTGCCAGCAGCCGGACAGACCATGGCTACACCTTC. This gives the protein CASSRTDHGYTF.

In its sample, this clone was seen once. V and J are TRBV27 and TRBJ2-5, with 12 bases identical to TRBD2. Trimming cost V 5 bases and J 4 bases; bases outside gene matches: 11. Germline V gives CDR1 MNHEY, CDR2 SMNVEV (reference sequence). The CDR3 runs 17 residues. The CDR3 sequence: CASSIAPGLAGLETQYF. The CDR3 DNA reads TGTGCCAGCAGTATTGCCCCCGGACTAGCGGGGCTAGAGACCCAGTACTTC.

V is TRBV19 and J is TRBJ2-1; the match to TRBD2 covers 9 bases. Losses at the gene ends were 4 bases for V and 0 bases for J; bases not matched to a gene: 1. CDR3 size: 15 residues. CDR1 is LNHDA, CDR2 SQIVND, per germline (reference sequence). The CDR3 DNA reads TGTGCCAGTAGTAATAGCGGGAGCTCCTACAATGAGCAGTTCTTC. This gives the protein CASSNSGSSYNEQFF.

As DNA, the CDR3 is TGTGCCAGCAGTTTCGAGGAGGGCTACACCTTC. Translating it yields CASSFEEGYTF. This rearrangement joins TRBV28 to TRBJ1-2, with D uncertain. Germline V CDR1 and CDR2: MDHEN, SYDVKM. Trimming left V 3 bases short and J 8 bases short, with 7 bases between. The CDR3 has 11 residues.

This clone was counted a single time. V and J are TRBV10-3 and TRBJ1-3; the match to TRBD1 covers 9 bases. The CDR3 has 15 amino acids. Germline lookup yields CDR1 ENHRY and CDR2 SYGVKD. J was trimmed by 2 bases and V by 6 bases; bases with no gene match: 5. CDR3 in amino acids: CAISATGGPGNTIYF. CDR3 DNA: TGTGCCATCAGCGCAACAGGGGGCCCTGGAAACACCATATATTTT.

V gene TRBV21-1 combines with J gene TRBJ1-1; TRBD1, as called in the table, went unchecked against the DNA. TRBV21-1 is described as a pseudogene. This CDR3 has 17 residues. DNA for the CDR3: TGTGCCAGCAGCAAAGCGCCTAGGGACAGGTGGAACACTGAAGCTTTCTTT. Translation gives CASSKAPRDRWNTEAFF.

The V and J genes are TRBV14 and TRBJ2-5; no definite D call. The CDR3 is made up of 11 amino acids. The germline gives CDR1 SGHDN, CDR2 FVKESK. V was trimmed by 1 base and J by 7 bases, leaving 4 bases between them. CDR3 region: CASSQGGTQYF. CDR3 nucleotides: TGTGCCAGCAGCCAAGGTGGGACCCAGTACTTC.

The chain is built from TRBV23-1 and TRBJ1-1; D is unresolved. TRBV23-1 is designated an ORF whose function remains uncertain. There are 13 residues in the CDR3. V gave up 6 bases and J gave up 4 bases, with 12 bases separating them. The CDR3 coding sequence is TGCGCCAGCAGCCCTGGGTCGGTCACTGAAGCTTTCTTT. This gives the protein CASSPGSVTEAFF.

This clone was recorded once. The chain is built from TRBV30 and TRBJ1-5; D gene unclear. CDR1 GTSNPN and CDR2 SVGIG come from the germline V gene (reference sequence). V lost 1 base and J lost 5, with 9 bases in between. The CDR3 runs 13 residues. CDR3 residues: CAWSDLRHQPQHF. The CDR3 nucleotides are TGTGCCTGGAGTGATTTACGGCATCAGCCCCAGCATTTT.

The chain couples TRBV12-3 or TRBV12-4 to TRBJ1-2; D uncertain. V was cut by 7 bases and J by 5 bases, with 11 bases left in between. CDR3 size: 12 residues. For the CDR3, the DNA is TGTGCCAGCAATAAGTACTTTTATGGCTACACCTTC. The encoded protein is CASNKYFYGYTF.